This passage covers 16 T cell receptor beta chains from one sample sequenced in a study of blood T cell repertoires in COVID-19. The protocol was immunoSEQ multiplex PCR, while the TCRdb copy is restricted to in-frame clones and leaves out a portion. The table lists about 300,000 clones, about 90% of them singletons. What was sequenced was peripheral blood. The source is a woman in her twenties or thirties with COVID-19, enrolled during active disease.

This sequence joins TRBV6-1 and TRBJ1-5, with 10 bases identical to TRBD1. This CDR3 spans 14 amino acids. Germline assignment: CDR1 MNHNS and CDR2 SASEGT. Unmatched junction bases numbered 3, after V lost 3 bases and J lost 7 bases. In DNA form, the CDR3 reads TGTGCCAGCAGTGACCGACAGGGGGCACAGCCCCAGCATTTT. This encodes CASSDRQGAQPQHF.

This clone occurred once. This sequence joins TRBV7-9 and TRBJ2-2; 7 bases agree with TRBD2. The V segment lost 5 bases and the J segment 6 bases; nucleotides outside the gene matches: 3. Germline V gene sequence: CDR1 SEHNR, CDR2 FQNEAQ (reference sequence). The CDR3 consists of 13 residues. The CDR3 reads CASSPREAGELFF. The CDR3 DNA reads TGTGCCAGCAGCCCCCGGGAGGCCGGGGAGCTGTTTTTT.

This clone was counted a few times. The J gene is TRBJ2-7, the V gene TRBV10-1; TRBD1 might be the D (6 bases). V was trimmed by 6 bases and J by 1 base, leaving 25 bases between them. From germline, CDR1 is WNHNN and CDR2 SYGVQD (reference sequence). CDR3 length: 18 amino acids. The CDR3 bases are TGCGCCAGCAGGGGGGAAGGGGGTTTCCTGATTGGATCCTACGAGCAGTACTTC. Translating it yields CASRGEGGFLIGSYEQYF.

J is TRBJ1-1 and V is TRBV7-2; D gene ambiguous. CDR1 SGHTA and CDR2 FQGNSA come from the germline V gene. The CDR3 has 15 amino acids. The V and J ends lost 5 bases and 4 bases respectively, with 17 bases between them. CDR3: CASSPSSGVVTEAFF. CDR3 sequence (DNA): TGTGCCAGCAGCCCCAGTAGCGGGGTTGTCACTGAAGCTTTCTTT. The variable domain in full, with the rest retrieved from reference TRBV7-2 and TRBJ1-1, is GAGVSQSPSNKVTEKGKDVELRCDPISGHTALYWYRQSLGQGLEFLIYFQGNSAPDKSGLPSDRFSAERTGGSVSTLTIQRTQQEDSAVYLCASSPSSGVVTEAFFGQGTRLTVV.

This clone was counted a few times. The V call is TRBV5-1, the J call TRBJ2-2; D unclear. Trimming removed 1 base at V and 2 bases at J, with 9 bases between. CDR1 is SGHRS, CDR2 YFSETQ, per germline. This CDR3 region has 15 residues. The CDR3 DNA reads TGCGCCAGCAGCTTGAGTACAGTTAACACCGGGGAGCTGTTTTTT. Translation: CASSLSTVNTGELFF.

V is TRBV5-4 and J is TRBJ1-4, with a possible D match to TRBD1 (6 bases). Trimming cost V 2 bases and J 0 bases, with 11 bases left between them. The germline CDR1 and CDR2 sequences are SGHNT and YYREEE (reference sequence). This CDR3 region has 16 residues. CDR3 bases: TGTGCCAGCAGCTTTGACAGGACCGCAACTAATGAAAAACTGTTTTTT. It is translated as CASSFDRTATNEKLFF.

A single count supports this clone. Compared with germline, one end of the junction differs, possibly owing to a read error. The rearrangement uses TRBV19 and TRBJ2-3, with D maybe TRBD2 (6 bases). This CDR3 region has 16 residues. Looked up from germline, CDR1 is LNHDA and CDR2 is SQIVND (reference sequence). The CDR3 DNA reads TGTGCCAGTAATATACGTTCGGCGGGGAGCACAGATACGCAGTATTTT. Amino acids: CASNIRSAGSTDTQYF.

CDR3 DNA sequence: TGTGCCAGCTCACCTATAACGACAGGCGTGACCTACGAGCAGTACTTC. Encoded protein: CASSPITTGVTYEQYF. V and J are TRBV18 and TRBJ2-7; D is perhaps TRBD1 (6 bases). The CDR3 has 16 amino acids. CDR1 is KGHSH, CDR2 LQKENI, per germline. With 3 bases removed from V and 2 bases from J, the gap between germline ends came to 17 bases.

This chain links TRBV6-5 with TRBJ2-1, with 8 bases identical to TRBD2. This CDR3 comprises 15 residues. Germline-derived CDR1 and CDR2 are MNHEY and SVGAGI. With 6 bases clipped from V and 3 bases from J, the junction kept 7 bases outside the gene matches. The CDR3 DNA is TGTGCCAGCAGGCGTGAGCGGGGGAGCTACAATGAGCAGTTCTTC. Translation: CASRRERGSYNEQFF.

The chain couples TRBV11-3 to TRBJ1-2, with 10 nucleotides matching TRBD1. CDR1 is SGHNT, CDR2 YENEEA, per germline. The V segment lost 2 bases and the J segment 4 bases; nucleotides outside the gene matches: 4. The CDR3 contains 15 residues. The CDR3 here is CASSLLDRGPYGYTF. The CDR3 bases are TGTGCCAGCAGCTTATTAGACAGGGGGCCCTATGGCTACACCTTC.

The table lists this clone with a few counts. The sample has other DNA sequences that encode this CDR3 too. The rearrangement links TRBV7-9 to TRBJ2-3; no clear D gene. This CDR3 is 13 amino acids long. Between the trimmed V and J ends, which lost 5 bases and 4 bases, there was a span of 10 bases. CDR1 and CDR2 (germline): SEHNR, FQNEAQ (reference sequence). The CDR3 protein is CASSPRGPDTQYF. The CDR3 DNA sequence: TGTGCCAGCAGCCCGCGAGGCCCAGATACGCAGTATTTT.

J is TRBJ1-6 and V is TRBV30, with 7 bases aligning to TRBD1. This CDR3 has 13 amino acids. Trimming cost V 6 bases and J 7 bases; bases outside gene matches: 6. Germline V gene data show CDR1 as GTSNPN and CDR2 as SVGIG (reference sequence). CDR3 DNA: TGTGCCTGCCGACAGGGACTGAATTCACCCCTCCACTTT. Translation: CACRQGLNSPLHF.

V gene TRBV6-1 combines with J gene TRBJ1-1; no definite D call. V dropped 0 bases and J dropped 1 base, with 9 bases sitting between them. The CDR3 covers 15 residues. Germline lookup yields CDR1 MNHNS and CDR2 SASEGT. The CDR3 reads CASSEAIRSNTEAFF. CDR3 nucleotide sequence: TGTGCCAGCAGTGAAGCTATCAGGTCGAACACTGAAGCTTTCTTT.

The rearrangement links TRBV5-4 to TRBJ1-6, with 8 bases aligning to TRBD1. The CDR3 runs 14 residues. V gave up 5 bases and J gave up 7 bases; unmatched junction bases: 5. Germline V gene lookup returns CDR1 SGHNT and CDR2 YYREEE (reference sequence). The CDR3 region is CASRRTGSNSPLHF. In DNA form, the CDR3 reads TGTGCCAGCAGACGGACAGGGAGCAATTCACCCCTCCACTTT. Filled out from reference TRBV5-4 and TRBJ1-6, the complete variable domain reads ETGVTQSPTHLIKTRGQQVTLRCSSQSGHNTVSWYQQALGQGPQFIFQYYREEENGRGNFPPRFSGLQFPNYSSELNVNALELDDSALYLCASRRTGSNSPLHFGNGTRLTVT.

The CDR3 DNA follows: TGTGCCAGCAGCCTGGGACCCAGGGGAAGTGGCTACACCTTC. This gives the protein CASSLGPRGSGYTF. The rearrangement links TRBV3-1 (or the pseudogene TRBV3-2) to TRBJ1-2; perhaps TRBD1 as D (6 bases). The CDR3 runs to 14 residues. V was shortened by 4 bases and J by 7 bases, with 16 bases between the two germline ends. Germline V lookup: CDR1 LGHDT, CDR2 YNNKEL (reference sequence).

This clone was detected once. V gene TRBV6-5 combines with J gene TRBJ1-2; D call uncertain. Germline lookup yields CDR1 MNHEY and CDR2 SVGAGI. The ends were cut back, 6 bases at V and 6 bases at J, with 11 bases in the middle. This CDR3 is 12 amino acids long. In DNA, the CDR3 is TGTGCCAGCAGCCCGAATCGAGATGGCTACACCTTC. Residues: CASSPNRDGYTF.